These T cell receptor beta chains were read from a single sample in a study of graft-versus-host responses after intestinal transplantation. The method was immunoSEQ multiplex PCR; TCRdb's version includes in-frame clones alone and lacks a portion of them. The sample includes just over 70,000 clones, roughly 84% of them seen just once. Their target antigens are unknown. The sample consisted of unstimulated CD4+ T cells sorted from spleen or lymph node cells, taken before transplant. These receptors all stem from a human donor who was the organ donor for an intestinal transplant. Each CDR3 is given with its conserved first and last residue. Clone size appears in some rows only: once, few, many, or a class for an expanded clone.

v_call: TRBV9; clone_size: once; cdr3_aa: CASSPDVGRVEKLFF
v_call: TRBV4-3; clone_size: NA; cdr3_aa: CASSQFLQVRNEQFF
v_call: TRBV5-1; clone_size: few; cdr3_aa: CASARGSGNTIYF
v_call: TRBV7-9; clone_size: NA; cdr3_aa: CASSDRGAEAFF
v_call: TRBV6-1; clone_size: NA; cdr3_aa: CASSESRGNQETQYF
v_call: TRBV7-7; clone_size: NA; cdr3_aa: CASSLARTGHNEQFF
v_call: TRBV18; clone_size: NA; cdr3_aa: CASSPPSPRRTGDTQYF
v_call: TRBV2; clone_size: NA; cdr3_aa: CATSSFLNYGYTF
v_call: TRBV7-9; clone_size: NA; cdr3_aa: CASSSDRGGGTQYF
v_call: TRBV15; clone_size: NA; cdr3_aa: CAASPGDQPQHF
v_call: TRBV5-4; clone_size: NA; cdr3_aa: CASSLSGGATGELFF
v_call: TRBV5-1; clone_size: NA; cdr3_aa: CASSSLAVAEAFF
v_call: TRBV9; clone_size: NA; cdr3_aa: CASSTQTGPYNEQFF
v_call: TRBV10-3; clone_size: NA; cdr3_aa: CAISESERGGTGELFF
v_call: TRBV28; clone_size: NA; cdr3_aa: CASLQGVGNTIYF
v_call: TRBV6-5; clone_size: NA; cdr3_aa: CASRYRDTYNEQFF
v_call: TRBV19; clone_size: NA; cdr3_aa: CASRQLQQKLNYGYTF
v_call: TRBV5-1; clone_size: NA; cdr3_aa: CASTPVQGAQETQYF
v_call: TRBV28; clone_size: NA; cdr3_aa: CASSLQGSGANVLTF
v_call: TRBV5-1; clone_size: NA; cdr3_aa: CASSLAQGQETQYF
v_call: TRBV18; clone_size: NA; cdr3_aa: CASSPPQGPNTGELFF
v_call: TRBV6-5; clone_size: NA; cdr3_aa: CASSWGGAQETQYF
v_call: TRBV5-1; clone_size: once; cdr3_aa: CASSLAPGGITGWDTEAFF
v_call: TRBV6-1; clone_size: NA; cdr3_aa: CASSEVSPDTQYF
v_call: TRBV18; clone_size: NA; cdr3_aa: CASSPSSSRGNEQFF
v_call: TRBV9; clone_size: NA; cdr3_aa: CASSRDRNYGYTF
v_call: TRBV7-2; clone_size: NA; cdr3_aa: CASSLATRSNQPQHF
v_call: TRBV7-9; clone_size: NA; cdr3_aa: CASSLGGGAHTGELFF
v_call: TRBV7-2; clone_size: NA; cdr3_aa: CASHLSRGNYGYTF
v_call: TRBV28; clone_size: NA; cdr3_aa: CASSLHMTVNTEAFF
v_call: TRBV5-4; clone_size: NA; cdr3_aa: CASSVLSYNEQFF
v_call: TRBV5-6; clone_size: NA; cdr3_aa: CASSGGTGGNEKLFF
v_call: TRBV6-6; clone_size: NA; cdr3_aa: CASLLGGTGELFF
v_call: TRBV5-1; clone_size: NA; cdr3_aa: CASSPTSMGAREKLFF
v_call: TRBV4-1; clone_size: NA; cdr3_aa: CASSQPGQGTTEAFF
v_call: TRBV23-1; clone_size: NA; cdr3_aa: CASSLEQGEDEKLFF
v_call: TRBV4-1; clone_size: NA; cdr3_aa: CASSAGLTVSTDTQYF
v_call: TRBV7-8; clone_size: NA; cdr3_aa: CASSSGQVVLQFF
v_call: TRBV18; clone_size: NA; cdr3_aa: CASSPRTSGGEETQYF
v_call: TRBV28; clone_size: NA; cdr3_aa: CASSGLAGSTDTQYF
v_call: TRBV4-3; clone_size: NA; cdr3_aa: CASSPTFPQGTNYGYTF
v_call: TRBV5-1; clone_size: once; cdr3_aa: CASSLPSGGNTDTQYF
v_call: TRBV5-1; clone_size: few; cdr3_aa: CASSLSRSTDTQYF
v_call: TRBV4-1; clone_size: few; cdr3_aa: CASSQAATTGGGNTEAFF
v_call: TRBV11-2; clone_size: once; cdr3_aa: CASSFLAGGRGDTQYF
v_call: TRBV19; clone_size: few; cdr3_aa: CASSSRSSGGSYNEQFF
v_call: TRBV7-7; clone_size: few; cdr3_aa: CASSSNRGTEAFF
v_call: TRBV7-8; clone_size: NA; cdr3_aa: CASSVMRGGTQYF
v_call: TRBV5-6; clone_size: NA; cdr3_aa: CASSSTGVGSPLHF
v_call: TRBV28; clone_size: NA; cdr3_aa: CASSLGGQGYGYTF
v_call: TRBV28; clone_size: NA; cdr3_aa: CASRQPGNQPQHF
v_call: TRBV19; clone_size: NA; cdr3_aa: CASSGDSENYGYTF
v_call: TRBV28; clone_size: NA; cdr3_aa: CASSPPTGSPSSYNSPLHF
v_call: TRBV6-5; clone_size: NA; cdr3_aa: CASSPGLALVNEQFF
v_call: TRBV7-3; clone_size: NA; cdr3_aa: CASSSPPRTGRSSGNTIYF
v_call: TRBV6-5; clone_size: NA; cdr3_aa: CAVGGGGELFF
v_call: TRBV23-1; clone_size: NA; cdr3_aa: CASTSLYEQFF
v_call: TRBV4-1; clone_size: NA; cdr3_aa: CASSYRRGAGGELFF
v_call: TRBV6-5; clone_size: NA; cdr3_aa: CASSYSSWTEGYGYTF